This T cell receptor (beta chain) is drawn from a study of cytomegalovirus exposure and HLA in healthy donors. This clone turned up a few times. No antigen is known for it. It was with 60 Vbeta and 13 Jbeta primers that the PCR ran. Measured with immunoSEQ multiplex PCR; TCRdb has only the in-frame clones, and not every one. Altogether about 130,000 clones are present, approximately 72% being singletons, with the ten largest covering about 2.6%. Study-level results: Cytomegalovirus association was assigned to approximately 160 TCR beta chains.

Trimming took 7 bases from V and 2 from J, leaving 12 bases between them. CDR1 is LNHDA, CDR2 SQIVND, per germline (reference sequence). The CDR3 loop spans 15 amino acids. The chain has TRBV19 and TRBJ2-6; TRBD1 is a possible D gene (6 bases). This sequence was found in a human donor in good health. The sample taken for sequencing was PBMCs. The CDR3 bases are TGTGCCAGTAAGGATCAGGGGCCTGGGGCCAACGTCCTGACTTTC. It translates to CASKDQGPGANVLTF.